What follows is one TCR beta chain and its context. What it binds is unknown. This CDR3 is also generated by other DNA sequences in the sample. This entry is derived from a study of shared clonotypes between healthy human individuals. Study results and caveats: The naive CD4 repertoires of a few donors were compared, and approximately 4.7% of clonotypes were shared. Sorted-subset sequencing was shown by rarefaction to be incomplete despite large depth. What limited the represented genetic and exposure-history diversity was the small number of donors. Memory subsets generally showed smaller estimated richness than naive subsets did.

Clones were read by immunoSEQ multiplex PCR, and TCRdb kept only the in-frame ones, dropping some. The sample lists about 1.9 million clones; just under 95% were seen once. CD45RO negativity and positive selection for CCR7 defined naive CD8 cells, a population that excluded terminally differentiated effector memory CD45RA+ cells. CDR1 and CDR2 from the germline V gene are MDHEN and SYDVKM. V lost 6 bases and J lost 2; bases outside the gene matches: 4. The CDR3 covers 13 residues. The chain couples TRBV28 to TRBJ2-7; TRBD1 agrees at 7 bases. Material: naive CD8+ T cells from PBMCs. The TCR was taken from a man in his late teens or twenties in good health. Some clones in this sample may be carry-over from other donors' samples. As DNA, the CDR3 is TGTGCCAGCAGCGACAGGGACCCCTACGAGCAGTACTTC. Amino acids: CASSDRDPYEQYF.